This T cell receptor (beta chain) was sequenced in a study of shared clonotypes between healthy human individuals. Assay execution proceeded at the deep level. Libraries were prepared by immunoSEQ multiplex PCR; TCRdb keeps only in-frame clonotypes and omits some of them. The data show roughly 2.2 million clones, 80% to 95% seen once. Germline V CDR1 and CDR2: MNHEY, SMNVEV (reference sequence). V gave up 8 bases and J gave up 4 bases; unmatched junction bases: 16. The CDR3 totals 20 residues. Donors, healthy HIV-negative adults, lacked recent acute infections or vaccinations. Those who donated, Caucasian adults without exception, all lived in Nashville, Tennessee.

The rearrangement links TRBV27 to TRBJ2-2, with 16 nucleotides matching TRBD2. Input material: naive CD4+ T cells from PBMCs. Subset reported: CD45RA+ positively selected. This TCR came from a man aged 18 to 35 in good health. Some clones in this sample may be carry-over from other donors' samples. The CDR3 here is CASRITPGLAGGRRTGELFF. In nucleotides, the CDR3 is TGTGCCAGCCGTATTACACCGGGACTAGCGGGAGGGCGGCGCACCGGGGAGCTGTTTTTT.